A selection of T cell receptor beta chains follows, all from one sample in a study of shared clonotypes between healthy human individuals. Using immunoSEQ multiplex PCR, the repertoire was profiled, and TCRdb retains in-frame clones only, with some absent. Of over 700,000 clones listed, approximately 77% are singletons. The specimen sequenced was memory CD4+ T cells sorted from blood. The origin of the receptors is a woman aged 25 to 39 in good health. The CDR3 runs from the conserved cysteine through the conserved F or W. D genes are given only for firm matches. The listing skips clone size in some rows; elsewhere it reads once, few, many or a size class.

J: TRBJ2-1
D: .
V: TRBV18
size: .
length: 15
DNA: TGTGCCAGCTCACCCCGATTGTTACCCTACAATGAGCAGTTCTTC
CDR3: CASSPRLLPYNEQFF

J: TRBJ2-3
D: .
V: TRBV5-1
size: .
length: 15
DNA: TGCGCCAGCAGCTTGGGAGACCGCAGAGGGGATACGCAGTATTTT
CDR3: CASSLGDRRGDTQYF

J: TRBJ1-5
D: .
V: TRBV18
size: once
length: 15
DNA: TGTGCCAGCTCACCCGCAGGACAAAGCAATCAGCCCCAGCATTTT
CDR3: CASSPAGQSNQPQHF

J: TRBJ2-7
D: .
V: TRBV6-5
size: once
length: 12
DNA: TGTGCCAGCAGTACGGCCCCCGGGGAGCAGTACTTC
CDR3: CASSTAPGEQYF

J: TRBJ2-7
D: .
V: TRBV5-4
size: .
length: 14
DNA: TGTGCCAGCAGCCAAAATTCGGGGGCCTACGAGCAGTACTTC
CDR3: CASSQNSGAYEQYF

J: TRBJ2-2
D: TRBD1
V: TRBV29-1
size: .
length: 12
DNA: TGCAGCGGTGCGACAGGGACCGGGGAGCTGTTTTTT
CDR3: CSGATGTGELFF

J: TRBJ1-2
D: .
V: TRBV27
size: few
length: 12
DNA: TGTGCCAGCAGTCCCCCGGGACTGCGGTACACCTTC
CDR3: CASSPPGLRYTF

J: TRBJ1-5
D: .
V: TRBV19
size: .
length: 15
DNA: TGTGCCAGTAGTATTGGACCCTATAGCAATCAGCCCCAGCATTTT
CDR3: CASSIGPYSNQPQHF

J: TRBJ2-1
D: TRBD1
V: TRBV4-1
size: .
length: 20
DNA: TGCGCCAGCAGCCGTGGGACAGGGACGGATTCGGGCCGATTAAGCAATGAGCAGTTCTTC
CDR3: CASSRGTGTDSGRLSNEQFF

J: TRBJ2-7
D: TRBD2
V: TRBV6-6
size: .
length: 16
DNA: TGTGCCAGCAGAGCTAGGACCGGGACTAGCGGTTACGAGCAGTACTTC
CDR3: CASRARTGTSGYEQYF

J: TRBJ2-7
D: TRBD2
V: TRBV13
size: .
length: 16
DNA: TGTGCCAGCAGCTCCAAGGGGACTAGCGGTCTGTACGAGCAGTACTTC
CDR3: CASSSKGTSGLYEQYF

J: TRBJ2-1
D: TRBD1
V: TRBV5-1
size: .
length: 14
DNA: TGCGCCAGCAGCTGGGGGACAGAACTCAATGAGCAGTTCTTC
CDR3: CASSWGTELNEQFF

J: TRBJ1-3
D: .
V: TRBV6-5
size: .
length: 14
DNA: TGTGCCAGCAGTTATGGGAGCTCTGGAAACACCATATATTTT
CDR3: CASSYGSSGNTIYF

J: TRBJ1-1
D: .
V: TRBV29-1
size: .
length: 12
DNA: TGCAGCGTTGCGTTTCGGGACACTGAAGCTTTCTTT
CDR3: CSVAFRDTEAFF

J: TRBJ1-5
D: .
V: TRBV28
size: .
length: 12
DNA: TGTGCCAGCGGAAGGGATTGGCAGCCCCAGCATTTT
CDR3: CASGRDWQPQHF

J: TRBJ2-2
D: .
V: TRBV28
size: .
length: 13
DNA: TGTGCCAGCAGTTTACTCGACAGCGCGGGGCTGTTTTTT
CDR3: CASSLLDSAGLFF

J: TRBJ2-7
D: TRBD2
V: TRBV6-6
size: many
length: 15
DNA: TGTGCCAGCAGTTACAGTAGCGGGAGGGGGTACGAGCAGTACTTC
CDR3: CASSYSSGRGYEQYF

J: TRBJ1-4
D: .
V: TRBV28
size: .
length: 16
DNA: TGTGCCAGCAGTTTATGGGACACCGCAACTAATGAAAAACTGTTTTTT
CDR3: CASSLWDTATNEKLFF

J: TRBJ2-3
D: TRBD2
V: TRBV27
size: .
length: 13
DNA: TGTGCCAGCAGTACTAGCGGAAGGGATACGCAGTATTTT
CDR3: CASSTSGRDTQYF

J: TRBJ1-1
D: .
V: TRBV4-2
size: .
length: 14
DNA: TGTGCCAGCAGCCAAGATACTCAGAACACTGAAGCTTTCTTT
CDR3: CASSQDTQNTEAFF

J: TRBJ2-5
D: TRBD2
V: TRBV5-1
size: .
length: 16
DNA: TGCGCCAGCAGCTTGGGTAGCGGGAGAAATCGGGAGACCCAGTACTTC
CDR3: CASSLGSGRNRETQYF

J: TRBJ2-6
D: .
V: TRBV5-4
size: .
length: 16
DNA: TGTGCCAGCACCAGACCTGAGCGGCCTGGGGCCAACGTCCTGACTTTC
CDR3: CASTRPERPGANVLTF

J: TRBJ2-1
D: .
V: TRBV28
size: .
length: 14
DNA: TGTGCCACCCTGGGACGGTCCCCTTTGAATGAGCAGTTCTTC
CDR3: CATLGRSPLNEQFF

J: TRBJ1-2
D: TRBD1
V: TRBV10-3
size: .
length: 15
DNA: TGTGCCATCAGTGAGTCGGAGACAGGGAACTATGGCTACACCTTC
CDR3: CAISESETGNYGYTF

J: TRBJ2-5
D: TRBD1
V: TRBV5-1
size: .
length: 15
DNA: TGCGCCAGCAGCTCCGGGACAGGGGAGGCCGAGACCCAGTACTTC
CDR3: CASSSGTGEAETQYF

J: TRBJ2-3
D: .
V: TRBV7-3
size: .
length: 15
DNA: TGTGCCAGCAGCTTAAGTCCAGGGCGCACAGATACGCAGTATTTT
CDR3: CASSLSPGRTDTQYF

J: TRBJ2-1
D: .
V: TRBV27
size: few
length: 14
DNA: TGTGCCAGCAATCGCGGAGCATCCTACAATGAGCAGTTCTTC
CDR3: CASNRGASYNEQFF

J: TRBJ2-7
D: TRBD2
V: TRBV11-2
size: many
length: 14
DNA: TGTGCCAGCAGCCCTATAGCGGGACCGGTAGAGCAGTACTTC
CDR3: CASSPIAGPVEQYF

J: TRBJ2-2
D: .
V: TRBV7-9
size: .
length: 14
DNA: TGTGCCAGCAGCTTAATGGGACTCACCGGGGAGCTGTTTTTT
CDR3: CASSLMGLTGELFF